These 24 T cell receptor beta chains came from one sample sequenced in a study of T cell repertoires in cytomegalovirus infection. Their target antigens are unknown. TCRdb independently ran MiXCR on the reads; one entry per CDR3 protein. The table includes just under 500,000 distinct CDR3 sequences, about 33% detected once. The material was cultured PBMCs, obtained from culture after CMV antigen stimulation. All receptors come from a human donor in good health (CMV status not recorded). Some clones in this sample may be carry-over from other donors' samples.

This clonotype turned up a few times. The rearrangement uses TRBV7-2 and TRBJ1-3; 7 bases line up with TRBD1. Unmatched junction bases numbered 4, after V lost 5 bases and J lost 0 bases. The CDR3 sequence is 15 residues long. Germline-derived CDR1 and CDR2 are SGHTA and FQGNSA. The CDR3 DNA reads TGTGCCAGCAGCACAGGGACAGCCTCTGGAAACACCATATATTTT. This sequence encodes CASSTGTASGNTIYF.

The genes are TRBV29-1 and TRBJ2-5; 10 bases match TRBD2. Germline values: CDR1 SQVTM, CDR2 ANQGSEA. The CDR3 has 16 amino acids. V trimming: 2 bases; J trimming: 2 bases; junction bases outside the gene matches: 8. CDR3 sequence: CSVEKREGRSQETQYF. The CDR3 DNA sequence: TGCAGCGTTGAAAAGCGGGAGGGCCGGTCACAAGAGACCCAGTACTTC.

The J gene is TRBJ1-1, the V gene TRBV2; 8 positions agree with TRBD1. Germline CDR1 SNHLY, CDR2 FYNNEI. Trimming cost V 6 bases and J 1 base; bases outside gene matches: 7. This CDR3 spans 15 amino acids. The CDR3: CASRNGQGENTEAFF. The CDR3 nucleotides read TGTGCCAGCAGAAATGGACAGGGAGAGAACACTGAAGCTTTCTTT.

The chain employs TRBV7-6 and TRBJ2-7; D not certain. The CDR3 length is 14 residues. Germline V lookup: CDR1 SGHVS, CDR2 FNYEAQ. V was cut by 1 base and J by 5 bases, with 12 bases left in between. The CDR3 region is CASSLGCLAHEQYV. CDR3 sequence (DNA): TGTGCCAGCAGCTTAGGTTGTTTGGCCCACGAGCAGTACGTC.

The chain joins TRBV6-2 or TRBV6-3 to TRBJ2-7; unclear D gene. V was clipped by 2 bases and J by 5 bases, with 13 bases between them. Per the germline V gene, CDR1 is MNHEY and CDR2 is SVGEGT. This CDR3 has 14 residues. CDR3: CASSYVGSGDEQYV. CDR3 DNA: TGTGCCAGCAGTTACGTGGGTTCGGGTGACGAGCAGTACGTC.

This clonotype has a handful of counts. The genes are TRBV7-6 and TRBJ2-5; the D is unclear. The CDR3 has 13 amino acids. Looked up from germline, CDR1 is SGHVS and CDR2 is FNYEAQ. Trimming cost V 5 bases and J 4 bases, with 11 bases left between them. The CDR3 here is CASSPVMGETQYF. The CDR3 DNA reads as TGTGCCAGCAGCCCTGTGATGGGAGAGACCCAGTACTTC.

The chain links TRBV7-2 to TRBJ2-3, with 8 nucleotides matching TRBD2. The V gene's germline CDR1 is SGHTA and CDR2 FQGNSA. V was pared by 7 bases and J by 3 bases, with 9 bases of the junction left unmatched. CDR3 size: 15 residues. CDR3 residues: CASTFPAGGTDTQYF. CDR3 nucleotide sequence: TGTGCCAGCACCTTCCCCGCGGGAGGTACAGATACGCAGTATTTT. Based on the CDR3 plus reference TRBV7-2 and TRBJ2-3, the full variable domain is GAGVSQSPSNKVTEKGKDVELRCDPISGHTALYWYRQSLGQGLEFLIYFQGNSAPDKSGLPSDRFSAERTGGSVSTLTIQRTQQEDSAVYLCASTFPAGGTDTQYFGPGTRLTVL.

The V gene is TRBV19, the J gene TRBJ2-6; TRBD2 is a possible D gene (6 bases). V lost 6 bases and J lost 0, with 21 bases in between. The V gene's germline CDR1 is LNHDA and CDR2 SQIVND (reference sequence). The CDR3 is made up of 19 amino acids. DNA for the CDR3: TGTGCCAGTAGCAGTGACAAAGCGGGCTATAACTCTGGGGCCAACGTCCTGACTTTC. It yields the protein CASSSDKAGYNSGANVLTF.

The CDR3 sequence: CASSLNRDTNTDTQYF. In nucleotides, the CDR3 is TGCGCCAGCAGCCTCAACCGGGACACCAACACAGATACGCAGTATTTT. This rearrangement joins TRBV4-3 to TRBJ2-3, with a tentative D call TRBD1 (6 bases). The CDR3 consists of 16 residues. V was cut by 4 bases and J by 2 bases, with 16 bases left in between. Per the germline V gene, CDR1 is LGHNA and CDR2 is YSLEER.

This clonotype has only a few counts. This rearrangement joins TRBV12-3 or TRBV12-4 to TRBJ2-7; D gene unclear. The V end was cut by 1 base, the J end by 5 bases, with 9 bases between. This CDR3 contains 13 residues. The CDR3 protein is CASSLVWDDEQYF. CDR3 sequence (DNA): TGTGCCAGCAGTTTAGTTTGGGATGACGAGCAGTACTTC.

The genes are TRBV19 and TRBJ1-1; D possibly corresponds to TRBD1 (5 bases). From germline, CDR1 is LNHDA and CDR2 SQIVND (reference sequence). V was pared by 8 bases and J by 2 bases, with 12 bases between. The CDR3 is 13 residues long. Here the CDR3 DNA reads TGTGCCAGTTCGGTAGGGGATAACACTGAAGCTTTCTTT. Protein: CASSVGDNTEAFF.

The rearrangement uses TRBV19 and TRBJ1-4; D is undetermined. The CDR3 runs 16 residues. Trimming removed 2 bases from V and 4 bases from J, with 14 bases in between. Germline V lookup: CDR1 LNHDA, CDR2 SQIVND (reference sequence). The CDR3: CASSIWRGHRNEKLFF. The DNA for the CDR3 is TGTGCCAGTAGTATATGGCGCGGGCACCGTAATGAAAAACTGTTTTTT.

This clonotype was observed a few times. V and J are TRBV7-2 and TRBJ1-2; no clear D gene. V was cut by 5 bases and J by 8 bases, with 15 bases left in between. The CDR3 length is 13 residues. Per the germline V gene, CDR1 is SGHTA and CDR2 is FQGNSA. The CDR3 reads CASSLGRRRGYTF. The CDR3 coding sequence is TGTGCCAGCAGCCTGGGCCGAAGACGCGGCTACACCTTC.

This clonotype appeared a few times. The CDR3 DNA is TGTGCCAGCAGCTTGAGGGCCACTAGCGGAAACAATGAGCAGTTCTTC. This codes for CASSLRATSGNNEQFF. The rearrangement joins TRBV7-2 to TRBJ2-1, with 8 bases fitting TRBD2. CDR3 length equals 16 residues. V was pared by 3 bases and J by 5 bases, with 9 bases of the junction left unmatched. The germline gives CDR1 SGHTA, CDR2 FQGNSA.

The rearrangement uses TRBV2 and TRBJ2-5, with D possibly being TRBD2 (6 bases). The CDR3 is 15 residues long. The V end was cut by 11 bases, the J end by 0 bases, with 19 bases between. The germline V gene encodes CDR1 SNHLY and CDR2 FYNNEI. The CDR3 DNA reads as TGTGCCTCGACGGAGGGTAGCCGGTACCAAGAGACCCAGTACTTC. It codes for CASTEGSRYQETQYF.

This chain connects TRBV7-2 to TRBJ2-1; a weak D match, TRBD1 (5 bases). The CDR3 totals 15 residues. The V gene's germline CDR1 is SGHTA and CDR2 FQGNSA. Between the trimmed V and J ends, which lost 5 bases and 0 bases, there was a span of 11 bases. CDR3 loop: CASSLRQTSYNEQFF. DNA for the CDR3: TGTGCCAGCAGCCTACGACAGACCTCCTACAATGAGCAGTTCTTC.

V gene TRBV7-9 combines with J gene TRBJ1-2; D gene ambiguous. The CDR3 spans 15 residues. Germline V CDR1 and CDR2: SEHNR, FQNEAQ (reference sequence). Trimming pared 5 bases from V and 2 bases from J, leaving 15 bases between. The CDR3 bases are TGTGCCAGCAGCCCTCAGGTAGCGGGCAACTATGGCTACACCTTC. Translating gives CASSPQVAGNYGYTF. The entire variable domain, with the rest obtained from reference TRBV7-9 and TRBJ1-2, is as follows: DTGVSQNPRHKITKRGQNVTFRCDPISEHNRLYWYRQTLGQGPEFLTYFQNEAQLEKSRLLSDRFSAERPKGSFSTLEIQRTEQGDSAMYLCASSPQVAGNYGYTFGSGTRLTVV.

This clonotype has a single count. The chain carries TRBV7-6 and TRBJ2-1; no clear D. Trimming left V 1 base short and J 9 bases short, with 10 bases between. The CDR3 totals 13 residues. CDR1 and CDR2 (germline): SGHVS, FNYEAQ. DNA for the CDR3: TGTGCCAGCAGCTTAGGGGCTAGGAGTGAGCAGTTCTTC. Translation gives CASSLGARSEQFF.

This clonotype was counted a few times. V usage is TRBV20-1 and J usage is TRBJ2-7; the D is unclear. V gave up 2 bases and J gave up 2 bases, with 10 bases separating them. The CDR3 sequence is 13 residues long. Germline values: CDR1 DFQATT, CDR2 SNEGSKA (reference sequence). The CDR3 DNA follows: TGCAGTGCTAGATATACAGAGACCTACGAGCAGTACTTC. The encoded protein is CSARYTETYEQYF.

The V gene is TRBV5-4, the J gene TRBJ1-1; no reliable D call. The germline V gene encodes CDR1 SGHNT and CDR2 YYREEE (reference sequence). The germline V and J ends were trimmed by 1 base and 7 bases, with 8 bases remaining between them. CDR3 length: 12 residues. CDR3 bases: TGTGCCAGCAGCTTGTCCCCCCATGAAGCTTTCTTT. This sequence encodes CASSLSPHEAFF.

This sequence joins TRBV7-9 and TRBJ2-5; 8 bases agree with TRBD2. The CDR3 consists of 17 residues. Germline V lookup: CDR1 SEHNR, CDR2 FQNEAQ (reference sequence). The junction had 9 bases not matched to a gene; V was cut back by 3 bases and J by 0 bases. CDR3 region: CASSFVGGREDQETQYF. The CDR3, as DNA: TGTGCCAGCAGCTTTGTCGGTGGGCGGGAGGACCAAGAGACCCAGTACTTC. Together with reference TRBV7-9 and TRBJ2-5, the CDR3 gives the full variable domain: DTGVSQNPRHKITKRGQNVTFRCDPISEHNRLYWYRQTLGQGPEFLTYFQNEAQLEKSRLLSDRFSAERPKGSFSTLEIQRTEQGDSAMYLCASSFVGGREDQETQYFGPGTRLLVL.

This clonotype was detected ten times or more. V is TRBV6-5 and J is TRBJ2-1; D might be TRBD2 (5 bases). The CDR3 is 14 amino acids. V gave up 0 bases and J gave up 10 bases, with 13 bases separating them. From germline, CDR1 is MNHEY and CDR2 SVGAGI. The CDR3 region has the DNA TGTGCCAGCAGTTACTCCACTAGGTCTGGGGAGCAGTTCTTC. Its protein is CASSYSTRSGEQFF.

This clonotype appeared many times. The chain carries TRBV7-8 and TRBJ2-7; 14 bases are a match to TRBD2. The CDR3 spans 15 residues. The V segment lost 5 bases and the J segment 6 bases; nucleotides outside the gene matches: 6. Germline CDR1 SGHVS, CDR2 FQNEAQ. The CDR3 here is CASSQTSGRAGEQYF. DNA for the CDR3: TGTGCCAGCAGCCAGACTAGCGGGAGGGCCGGCGAGCAGTACTTC.

This chain links TRBV7-3 with TRBJ2-1, with 10 bases identical to TRBD2. The CDR3 is 20 amino acids. Trimming removed 1 base from V and 0 bases from J; junction bases left unmatched: 12. CDR1 and CDR2 from the germline V gene are SGHTA and FQGTGA. CDR3 DNA: TGTGCCAGCAGCTTAAATGGAGCGGGAGCGGGGGGGCGCTCCTACAATGAGCAGTTCTTC. This codes for CASSLNGAGAGGRSYNEQFF.